This T cell receptor (beta chain) was obtained from a study of blood T cell repertoires in COVID-19. Participant age was 18 to 89 years, and participants resided in approximately 24 US areas. Cohorts were assigned according to the clinical history that participants reported. Germline V lookup: CDR1 SGHTA, CDR2 FQGNSA. CDR3 length: 15 residues. Unmatched junction bases numbered 7, after V lost 6 bases and J lost 0 bases. TCRdb's copy holds only in-frame clones and misses some; the assay was immunoSEQ multiplex PCR. Among 310,000 or so clones, roughly 86% were seen once, and the ten largest hold more than 8.5%.

Material: PBMCs or T cells enriched from blood (not recorded which). V and J are TRBV7-2 and TRBJ1-1, with 7 bases identical to TRBD1. This receptor was obtained from a woman under 30 who had recovered from COVID-19. The CDR3 DNA sequence: TGTGCCAGCAGACGACAGGGCGGTATGAACACTGAAGCTTTCTTT. Its translation is CASRRQGGMNTEAFF. The full variable domain, its missing parts supplied by reference TRBV7-2 and TRBJ1-1, is GAGVSQSPSNKVTEKGKDVELRCDPISGHTALYWYRQSLGQGLEFLIYFQGNSAPDKSGLPSDRFSAERTGGSVSTLTIQRTQQEDSAVYLCASRRQGGMNTEAFFGQGTRLTVV.